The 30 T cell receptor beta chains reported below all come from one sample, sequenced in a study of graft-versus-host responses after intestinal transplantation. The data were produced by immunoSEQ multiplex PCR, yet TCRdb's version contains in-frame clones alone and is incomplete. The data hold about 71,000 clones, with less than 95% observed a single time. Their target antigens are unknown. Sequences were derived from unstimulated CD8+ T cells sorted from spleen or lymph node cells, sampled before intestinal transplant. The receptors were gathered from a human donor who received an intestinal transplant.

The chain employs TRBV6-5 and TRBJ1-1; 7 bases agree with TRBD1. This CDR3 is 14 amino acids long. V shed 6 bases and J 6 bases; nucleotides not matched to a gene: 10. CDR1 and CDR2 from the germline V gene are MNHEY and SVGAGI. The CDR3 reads CASRATGSVPEAFF. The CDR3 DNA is TGTGCCAGCAGGGCGACAGGGTCTGTCCCTGAAGCTTTCTTT.

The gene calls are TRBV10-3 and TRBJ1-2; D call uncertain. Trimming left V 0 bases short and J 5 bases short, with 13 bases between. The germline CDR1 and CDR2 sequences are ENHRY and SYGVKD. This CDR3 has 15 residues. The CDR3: CAISESQATEYGYTF. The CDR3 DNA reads TGTGCCATCAGTGAGTCCCAGGCCACCGAGTATGGCTACACCTTC.

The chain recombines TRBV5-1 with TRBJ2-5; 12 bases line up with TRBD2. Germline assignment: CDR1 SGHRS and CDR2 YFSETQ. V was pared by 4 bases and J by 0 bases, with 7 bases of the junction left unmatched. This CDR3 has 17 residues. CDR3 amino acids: CASSTGLAGTNQETQYF. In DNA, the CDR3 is TGCGCCAGCAGCACCGGACTAGCGGGGACAAACCAAGAGACCCAGTACTTC. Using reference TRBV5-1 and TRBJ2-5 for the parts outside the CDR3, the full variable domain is KAGVTQTPRYLIKTRGQQVTLSCSPISGHRSVSWYQQTPGQGLQFLFEYFSETQRNKGNFPGRFSGRQFSNSRSEMNVSTLELGDSALYLCASSTGLAGTNQETQYFGPGTRLLVL.

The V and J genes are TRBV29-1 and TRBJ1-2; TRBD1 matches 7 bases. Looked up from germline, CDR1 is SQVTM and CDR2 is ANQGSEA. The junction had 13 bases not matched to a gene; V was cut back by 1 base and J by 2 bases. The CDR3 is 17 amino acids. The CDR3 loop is CSVEVGWAKGQNYGYTF. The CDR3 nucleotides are TGCAGCGTTGAAGTCGGGTGGGCAAAGGGACAGAACTATGGCTACACCTTC.

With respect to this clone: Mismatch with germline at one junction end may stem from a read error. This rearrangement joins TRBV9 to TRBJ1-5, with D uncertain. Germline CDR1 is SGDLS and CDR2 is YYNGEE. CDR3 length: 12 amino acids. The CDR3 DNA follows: TGTGCCAGCAGCGTAGGTGGCAGGTCCGGGAATTTT. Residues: CASSVGGRSGNF.

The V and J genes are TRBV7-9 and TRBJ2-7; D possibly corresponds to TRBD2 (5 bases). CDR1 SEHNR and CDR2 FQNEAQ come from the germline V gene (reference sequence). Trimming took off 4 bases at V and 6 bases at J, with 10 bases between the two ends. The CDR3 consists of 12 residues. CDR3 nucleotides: TGTGCCAGCAGCTCCGGACTCTTCGAGCAGTACTTC. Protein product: CASSSGLFEQYF.

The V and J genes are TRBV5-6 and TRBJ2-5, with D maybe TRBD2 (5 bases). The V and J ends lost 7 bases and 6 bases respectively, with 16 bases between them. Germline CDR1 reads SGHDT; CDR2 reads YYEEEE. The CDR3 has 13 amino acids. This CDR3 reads CASSEASGKTQYF. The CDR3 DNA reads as TGTGCCAGCTCGGAGGCCTCGGGAAAGACCCAGTACTTC.

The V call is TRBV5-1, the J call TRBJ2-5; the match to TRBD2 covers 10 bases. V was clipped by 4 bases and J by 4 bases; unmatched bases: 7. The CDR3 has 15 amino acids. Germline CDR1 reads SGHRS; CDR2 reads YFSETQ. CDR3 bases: TGCGCCAGCAGCCCTACCAGGACTAGCGGAGAGACCCAGTACTTC. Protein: CASSPTRTSGETQYF.

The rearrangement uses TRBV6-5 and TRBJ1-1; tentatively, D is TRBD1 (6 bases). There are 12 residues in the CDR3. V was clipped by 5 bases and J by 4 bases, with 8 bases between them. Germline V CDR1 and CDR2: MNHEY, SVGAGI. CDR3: CASSIGGTEAFF. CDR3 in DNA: TGTGCCAGCAGTATAGGGGGCACTGAAGCTTTCTTT.

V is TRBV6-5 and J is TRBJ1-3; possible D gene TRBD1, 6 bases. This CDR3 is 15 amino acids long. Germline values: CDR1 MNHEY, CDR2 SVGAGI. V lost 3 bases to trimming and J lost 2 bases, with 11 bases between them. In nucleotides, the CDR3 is TGTGCCAGCAGTTATGGGGGGGGGCCTGGAAACACCATATATTTT. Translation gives CASSYGGGPGNTIYF.

This CDR3 reads CSVTGEDYEQYF. The CDR3 nucleotides are TGCAGCGTGACAGGGGAGGACTACGAGCAGTACTTC. The chain couples TRBV29-1 to TRBJ2-7; 8 positions match TRBD1. The CDR3 runs 12 residues. The V gene end was trimmed by 6 bases and the J gene end by 3 bases; junction bases not matched to a gene: 4. CDR1 is SQVTM, CDR2 ANQGSEA, per germline.

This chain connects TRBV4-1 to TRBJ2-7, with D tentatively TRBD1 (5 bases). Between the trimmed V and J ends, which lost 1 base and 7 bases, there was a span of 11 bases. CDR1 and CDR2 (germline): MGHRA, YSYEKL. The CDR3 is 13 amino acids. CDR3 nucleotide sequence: TGCGCCAGCAGCCAAGCGGCAGGGTGGGAGCAGTACTTC. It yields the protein CASSQAAGWEQYF.

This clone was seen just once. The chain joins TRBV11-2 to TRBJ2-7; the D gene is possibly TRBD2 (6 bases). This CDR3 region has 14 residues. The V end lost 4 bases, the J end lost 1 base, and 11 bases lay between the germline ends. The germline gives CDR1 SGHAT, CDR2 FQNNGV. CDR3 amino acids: CASSWGGASYEQYF. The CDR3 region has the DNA TGTGCCAGCAGCTGGGGCGGGGCGTCCTACGAGCAGTACTTC.

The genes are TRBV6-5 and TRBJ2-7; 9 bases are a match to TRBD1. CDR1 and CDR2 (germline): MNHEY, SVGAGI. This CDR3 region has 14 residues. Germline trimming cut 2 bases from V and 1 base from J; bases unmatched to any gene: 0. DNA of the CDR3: TGTGCCAGCAGTTACGGACAGGGGTCCTACGAGCAGTACTTC. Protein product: CASSYGQGSYEQYF.

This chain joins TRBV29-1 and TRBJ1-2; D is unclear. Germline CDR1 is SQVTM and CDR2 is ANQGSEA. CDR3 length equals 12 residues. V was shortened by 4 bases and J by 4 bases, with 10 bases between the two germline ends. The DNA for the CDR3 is TGCAGCGTTGGGAGATTTGGCTATGGCTACACCTTC. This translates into CSVGRFGYGYTF.

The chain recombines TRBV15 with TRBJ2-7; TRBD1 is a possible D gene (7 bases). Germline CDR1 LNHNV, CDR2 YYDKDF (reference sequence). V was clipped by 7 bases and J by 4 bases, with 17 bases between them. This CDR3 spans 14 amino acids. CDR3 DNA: TGTGCCACCACTCAGTTCAGGGGGGCTTACGAGCAGTACTTC. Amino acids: CATTQFRGAYEQYF. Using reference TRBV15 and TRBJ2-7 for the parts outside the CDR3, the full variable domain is DAMVIQNPRYQVTQFGKPVTLSCSQTLNHNVMYWYQQKSSQAPKLLFHYYDKDFNNEADTPDNFQSRRPNTSFCFLDIRSPGLGDTAMYLCATTQFRGAYEQYFGPGTRLTVT.

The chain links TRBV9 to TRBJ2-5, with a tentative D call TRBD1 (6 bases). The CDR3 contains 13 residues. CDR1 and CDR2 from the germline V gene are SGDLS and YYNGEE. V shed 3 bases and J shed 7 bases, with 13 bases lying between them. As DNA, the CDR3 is TGTGCCAGCAGCGACGAGGGGGTGGGGACCCAGTACTTC. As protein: CASSDEGVGTQYF.

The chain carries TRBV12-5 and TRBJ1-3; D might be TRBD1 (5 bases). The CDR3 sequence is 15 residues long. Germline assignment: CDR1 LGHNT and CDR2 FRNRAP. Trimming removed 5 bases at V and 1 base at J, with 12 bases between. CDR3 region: CASGTSGGSGNTIYF. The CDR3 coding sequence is TGTGCTAGTGGTACTTCCGGGGGGTCTGGAAACACCATATATTTT.

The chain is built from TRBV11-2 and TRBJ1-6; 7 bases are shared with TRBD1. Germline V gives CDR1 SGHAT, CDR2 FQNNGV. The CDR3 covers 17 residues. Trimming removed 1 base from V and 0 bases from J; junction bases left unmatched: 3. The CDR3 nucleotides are TGTGCCAGCAGCTTAGCCAGGACAGGCTCCTATAATTCACCCCTCCACTTT. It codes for CASSLARTGSYNSPLHF.

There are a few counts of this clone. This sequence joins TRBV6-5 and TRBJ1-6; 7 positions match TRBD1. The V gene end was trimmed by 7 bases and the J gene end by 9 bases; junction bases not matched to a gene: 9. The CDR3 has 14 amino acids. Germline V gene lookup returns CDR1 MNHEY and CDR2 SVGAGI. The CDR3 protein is CASTRDRVGSPLHF. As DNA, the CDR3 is TGTGCCAGCACCCGAGACAGGGTGGGTTCACCCCTCCACTTT.

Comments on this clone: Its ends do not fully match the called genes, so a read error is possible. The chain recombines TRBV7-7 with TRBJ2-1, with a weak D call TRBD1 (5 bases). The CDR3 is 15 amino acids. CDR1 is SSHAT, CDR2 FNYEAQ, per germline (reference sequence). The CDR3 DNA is TGTGCTAGCAGCGACACGGCGTCAGGGTTCGATGAGCAGTTCTTC. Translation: CASSDTASGFDEQFF.

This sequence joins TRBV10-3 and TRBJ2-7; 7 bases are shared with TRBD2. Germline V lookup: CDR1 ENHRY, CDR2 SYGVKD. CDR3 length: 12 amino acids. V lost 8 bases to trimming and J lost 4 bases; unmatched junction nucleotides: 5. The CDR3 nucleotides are TGTGCCATCTCGGGGGGTACTTACGAGCAGTACTTC. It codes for CAISGGTYEQYF.

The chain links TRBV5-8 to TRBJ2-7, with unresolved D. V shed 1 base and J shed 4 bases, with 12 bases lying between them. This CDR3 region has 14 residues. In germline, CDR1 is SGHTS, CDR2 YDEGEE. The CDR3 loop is CASSLRQETYEQYF. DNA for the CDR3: TGTGCCAGCAGCTTGAGGCAGGAAACTTACGAGCAGTACTTC.

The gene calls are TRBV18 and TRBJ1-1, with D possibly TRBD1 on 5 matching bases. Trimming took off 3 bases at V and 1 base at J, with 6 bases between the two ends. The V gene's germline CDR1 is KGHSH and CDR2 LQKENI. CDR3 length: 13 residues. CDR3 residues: CASSPGGNTEAFF. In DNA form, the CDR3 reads TGTGCCAGCTCACCGGGGGGGAACACTGAAGCTTTCTTT.

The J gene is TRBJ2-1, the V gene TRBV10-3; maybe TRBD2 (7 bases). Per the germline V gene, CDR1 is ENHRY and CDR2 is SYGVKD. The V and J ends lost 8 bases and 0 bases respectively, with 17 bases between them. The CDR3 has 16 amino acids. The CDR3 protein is CAIAGEGPHSYNEQFF. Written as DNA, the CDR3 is TGTGCCATCGCAGGGGAGGGACCCCACTCCTACAATGAGCAGTTCTTC.

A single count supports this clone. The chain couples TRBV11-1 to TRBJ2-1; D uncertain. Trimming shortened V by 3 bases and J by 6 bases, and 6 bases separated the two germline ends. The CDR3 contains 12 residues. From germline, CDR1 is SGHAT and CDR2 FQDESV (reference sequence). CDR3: CASSFGVNEQFF. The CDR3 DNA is TGTGCCAGCAGCTTCGGTGTCAATGAGCAGTTCTTC.

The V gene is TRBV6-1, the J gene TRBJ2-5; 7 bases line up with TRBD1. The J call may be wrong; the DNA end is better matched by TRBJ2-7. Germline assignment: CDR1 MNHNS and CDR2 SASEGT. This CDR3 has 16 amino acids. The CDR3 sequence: CASSEAFETGSVEQYF. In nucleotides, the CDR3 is TGTGCCAGCAGTGAAGCATTCGAGACAGGGTCGGTCGAGCAGTACTTC.

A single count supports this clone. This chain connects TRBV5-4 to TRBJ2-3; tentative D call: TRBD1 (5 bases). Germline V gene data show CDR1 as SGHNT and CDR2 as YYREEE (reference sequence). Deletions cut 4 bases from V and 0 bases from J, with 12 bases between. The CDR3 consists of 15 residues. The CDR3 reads CASSTLTASTDTQYF. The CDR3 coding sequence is TGTGCCAGCAGCACCTTGACAGCTAGCACAGATACGCAGTATTTT. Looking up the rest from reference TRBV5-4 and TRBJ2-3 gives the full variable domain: ETGVTQSPTHLIKTRGQQVTLRCSSQSGHNTVSWYQQALGQGPQFIFQYYREEENGRGNFPPRFSGLQFPNYSSELNVNALELDDSALYLCASSTLTASTDTQYFGPGTRLTVL.

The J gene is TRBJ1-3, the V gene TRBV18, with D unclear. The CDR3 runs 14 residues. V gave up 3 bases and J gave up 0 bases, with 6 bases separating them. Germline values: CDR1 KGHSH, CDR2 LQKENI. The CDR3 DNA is TGTGCCAGCTCACCTTATCCCTCTGGAAACACCATATATTTT. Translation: CASSPYPSGNTIYF.

The CDR3 loop is CASSVVASGSTGELFF. As DNA, the CDR3 is TGTGCCAGCAGCGTAGTGGCTAGCGGGAGCACCGGGGAGCTGTTTTTT. V gene TRBV9 combines with J gene TRBJ2-2, with 10 bases aligning to TRBD2. This CDR3 comprises 16 residues. Germline values: CDR1 SGDLS, CDR2 YYNGEE. J lost 4 bases, V lost 0 bases, and 3 bases had no gene match.